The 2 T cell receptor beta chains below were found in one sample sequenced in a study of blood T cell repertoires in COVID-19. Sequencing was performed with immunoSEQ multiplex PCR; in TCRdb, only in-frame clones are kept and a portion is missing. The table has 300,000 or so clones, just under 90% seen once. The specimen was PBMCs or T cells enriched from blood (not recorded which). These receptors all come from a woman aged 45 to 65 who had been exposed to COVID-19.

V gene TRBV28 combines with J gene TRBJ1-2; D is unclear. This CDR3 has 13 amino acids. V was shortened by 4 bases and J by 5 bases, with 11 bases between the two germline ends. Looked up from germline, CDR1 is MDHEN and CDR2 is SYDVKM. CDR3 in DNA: TGTGCCAGCAGTTCTTTAGGACTGTATGGCTACACCTTC. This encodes CASSSLGLYGYTF.

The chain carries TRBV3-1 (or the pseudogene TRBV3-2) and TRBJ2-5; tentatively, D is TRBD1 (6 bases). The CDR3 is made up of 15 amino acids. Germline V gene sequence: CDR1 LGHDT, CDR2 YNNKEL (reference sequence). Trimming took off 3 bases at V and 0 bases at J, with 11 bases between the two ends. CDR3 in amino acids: CASSHRNRDQETQYF. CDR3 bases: TGTGCCAGCAGCCACCGTAACAGGGACCAAGAGACCCAGTACTTC.